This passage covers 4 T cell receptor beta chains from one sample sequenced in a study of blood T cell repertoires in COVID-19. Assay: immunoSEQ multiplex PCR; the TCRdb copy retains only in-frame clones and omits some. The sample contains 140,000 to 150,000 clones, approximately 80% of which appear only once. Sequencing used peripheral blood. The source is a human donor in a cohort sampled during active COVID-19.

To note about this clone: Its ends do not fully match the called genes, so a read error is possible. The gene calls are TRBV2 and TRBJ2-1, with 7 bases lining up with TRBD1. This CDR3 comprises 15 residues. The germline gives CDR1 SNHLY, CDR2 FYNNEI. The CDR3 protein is CASSLRQGPYHEQFF. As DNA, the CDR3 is TGTGCCAGCAGCCTTCGACAGGGCCCCTACCATGAGCAGTTCTTC.

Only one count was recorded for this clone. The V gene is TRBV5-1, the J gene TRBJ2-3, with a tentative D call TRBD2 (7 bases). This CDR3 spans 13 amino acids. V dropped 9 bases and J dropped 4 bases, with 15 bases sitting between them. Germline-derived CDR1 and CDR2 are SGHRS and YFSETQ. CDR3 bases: TGCGCCACCCGAGGGGGGGCCGCAGATACGCAGTATTTT. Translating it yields CATRGGAADTQYF.

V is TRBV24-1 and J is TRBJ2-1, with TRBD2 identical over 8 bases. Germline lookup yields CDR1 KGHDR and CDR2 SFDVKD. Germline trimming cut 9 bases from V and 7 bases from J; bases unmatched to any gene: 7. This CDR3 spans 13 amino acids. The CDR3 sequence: CATARGGPNEQFF. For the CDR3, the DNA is TGTGCCACCGCCCGGGGGGGGCCGAATGAGCAGTTCTTC.

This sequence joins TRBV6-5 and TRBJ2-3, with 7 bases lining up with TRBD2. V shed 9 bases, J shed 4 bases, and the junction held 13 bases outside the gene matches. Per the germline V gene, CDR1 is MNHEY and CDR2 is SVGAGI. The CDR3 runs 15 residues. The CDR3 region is CARTLGGSGADTQYF. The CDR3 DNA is TGTGCCAGGACATTGGGGGGGTCCGGGGCAGATACGCAGTATTTT.